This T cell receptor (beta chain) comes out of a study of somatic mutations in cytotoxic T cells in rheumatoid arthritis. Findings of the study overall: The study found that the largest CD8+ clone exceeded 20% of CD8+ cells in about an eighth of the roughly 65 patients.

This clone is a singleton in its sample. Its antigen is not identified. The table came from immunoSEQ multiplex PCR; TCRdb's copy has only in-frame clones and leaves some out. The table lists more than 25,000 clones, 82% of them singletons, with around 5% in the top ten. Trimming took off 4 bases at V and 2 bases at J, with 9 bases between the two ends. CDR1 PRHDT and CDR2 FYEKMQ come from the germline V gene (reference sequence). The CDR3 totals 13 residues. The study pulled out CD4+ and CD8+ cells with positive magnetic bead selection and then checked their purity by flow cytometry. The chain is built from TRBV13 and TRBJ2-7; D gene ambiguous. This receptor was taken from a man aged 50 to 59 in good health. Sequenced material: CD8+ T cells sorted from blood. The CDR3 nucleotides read TGTGCCAGCAGCTCACCCTACACCTACGAGCAGTACTTC. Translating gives CASSSPYTYEQYF.